This TCR beta chain comes out of a study of cytomegalovirus exposure and HLA in healthy donors. General observations from the study: Rarity held for most TCR sequences, but there were some public TCRs that occurred in many donors.

The primer mix had 60 Vbeta and 13 Jbeta primers. Clones were sequenced by immunoSEQ multiplex PCR, and TCRdb holds only the in-frame ones, with some missing. The listing contains approximately 140,000 clones. Germline assignment: CDR1 SGHDT and CDR2 YYEEEE. Losses at the gene ends were 4 bases for V and 3 bases for J; bases not matched to a gene: 7. CDR3 size: 15 residues. Each donor's status was that of a healthy bone marrow donor. With regard to this clone: What it binds is not known.

This sequence joins TRBV5-6 and TRBJ2-3, with 8 bases aligning to TRBD2. Sequencing input: PBMCs. The receptor's source is a woman aged 35 to 49 in good health and CMV-seronegative. The CDR3 bases are TGTGCCAGCAGCCCAGACAGCGGGGGAACAGATACGCAGTATTTT. Translated: CASSPDSGGTDTQYF. The full variable domain, rest sourced from reference TRBV5-6 and TRBJ2-3, is DAGVTQSPTHLIKTRGQQVTLRCSPKSGHDTVSWYQQALGQGPQFIFQYYEEEERQRGNFPDRFSGHQFPNYSSELNVNALLLGDSALYLCASSPDSGGTDTQYFGPGTRLTVL.